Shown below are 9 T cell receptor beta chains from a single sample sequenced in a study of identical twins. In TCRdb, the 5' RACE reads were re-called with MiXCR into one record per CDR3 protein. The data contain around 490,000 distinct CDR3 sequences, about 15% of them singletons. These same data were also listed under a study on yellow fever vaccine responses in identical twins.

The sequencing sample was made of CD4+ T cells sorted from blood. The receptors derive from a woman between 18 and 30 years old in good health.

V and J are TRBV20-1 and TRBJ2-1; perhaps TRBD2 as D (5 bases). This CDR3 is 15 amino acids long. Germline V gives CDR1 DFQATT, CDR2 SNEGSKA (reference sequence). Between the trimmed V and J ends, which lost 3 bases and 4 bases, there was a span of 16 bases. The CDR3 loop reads CSARVAASPYNEQFF. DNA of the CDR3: TGCAGTGCTAGGGTGGCGGCTAGCCCGTACAATGAGCAGTTCTTC.

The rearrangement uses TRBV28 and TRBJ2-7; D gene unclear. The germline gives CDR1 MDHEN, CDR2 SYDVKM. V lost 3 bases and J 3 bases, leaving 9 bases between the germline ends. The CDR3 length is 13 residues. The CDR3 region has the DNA TGTGCCAGCAGTTTTATGCTCAACTACGAGCAGTACTTC. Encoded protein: CASSFMLNYEQYF.

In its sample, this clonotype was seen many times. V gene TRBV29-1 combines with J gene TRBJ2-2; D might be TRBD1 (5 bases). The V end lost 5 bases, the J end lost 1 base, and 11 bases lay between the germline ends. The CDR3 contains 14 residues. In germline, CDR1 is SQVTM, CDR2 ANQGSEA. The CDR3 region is CSVQLQGNTGELFF. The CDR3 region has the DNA TGCAGCGTTCAGCTCCAGGGGAACACCGGGGAGCTGTTTTTT.

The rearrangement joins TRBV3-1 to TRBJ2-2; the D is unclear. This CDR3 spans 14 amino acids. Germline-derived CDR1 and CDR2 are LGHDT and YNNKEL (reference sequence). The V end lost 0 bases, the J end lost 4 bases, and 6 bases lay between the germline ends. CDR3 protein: CASSQDIITGELFF. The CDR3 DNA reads TGTGCCAGCAGCCAAGATATAATCACCGGGGAGCTGTTTTTT.

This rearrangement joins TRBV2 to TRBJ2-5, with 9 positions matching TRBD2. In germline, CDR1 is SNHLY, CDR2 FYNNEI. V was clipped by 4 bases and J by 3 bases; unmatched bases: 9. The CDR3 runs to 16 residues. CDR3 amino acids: CASSVYGREGKETQYF. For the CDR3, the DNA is TGTGCCAGCAGTGTTTACGGGCGGGAGGGAAAAGAGACCCAGTACTTC.

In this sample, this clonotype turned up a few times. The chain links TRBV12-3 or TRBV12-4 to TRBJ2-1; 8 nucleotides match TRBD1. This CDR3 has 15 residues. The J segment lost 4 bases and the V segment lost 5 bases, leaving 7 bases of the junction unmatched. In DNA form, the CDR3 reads TGTGCCAGCAGTGAAACGGGACAGGATTACAATGAGCAGTTCTTC. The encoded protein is CASSETGQDYNEQFF.

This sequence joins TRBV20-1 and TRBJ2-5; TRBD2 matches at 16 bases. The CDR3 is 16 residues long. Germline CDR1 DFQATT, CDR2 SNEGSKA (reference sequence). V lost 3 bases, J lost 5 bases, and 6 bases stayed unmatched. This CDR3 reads CSARGLAGGSGETQYF. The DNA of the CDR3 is TGCAGTGCTAGGGGACTAGCGGGGGGGTCTGGTGAGACCCAGTACTTC.

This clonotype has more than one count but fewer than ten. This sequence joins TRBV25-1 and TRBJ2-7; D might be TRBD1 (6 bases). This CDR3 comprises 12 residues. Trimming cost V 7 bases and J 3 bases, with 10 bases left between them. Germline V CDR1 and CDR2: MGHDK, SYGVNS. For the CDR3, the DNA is TGTGCCAGCAACTACAGGGACTACGAGCAGTACTTC. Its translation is CASNYRDYEQYF.

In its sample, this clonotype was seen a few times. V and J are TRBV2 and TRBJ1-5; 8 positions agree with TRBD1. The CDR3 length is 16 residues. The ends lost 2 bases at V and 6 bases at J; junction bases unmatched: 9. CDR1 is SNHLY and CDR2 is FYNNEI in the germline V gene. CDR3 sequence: CASSESRQGLSQPQHF. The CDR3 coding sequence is TGTGCCAGCAGTGAAAGCCGACAGGGGTTGAGTCAGCCCCAGCATTTT.